These 25 T cell receptor beta chains came from one sample sequenced in a study of T-cell reconstitution after alpha-beta-depleted transplantation in children. TCRbeta library preparation incorporated unique molecular identifiers. MiXCR, run by TCRdb on the PCR reads, gives a single entry per CDR3 protein. The sample carries 97,000 or so distinct CDR3 sequences, less than 6% recorded once. This material consisted of PBMCs, mostly from graft donor cells, taken 60 days after TCRalphabeta/CD19-depleted stem cell transplant. All receptors derive from a female patient aged 2-9 years who had a stem cell transplant for Fanconi anemia, so the T cells may come from the graft donor.

This clonotype was seen many times. The chain joins TRBV20-1 to TRBJ2-3; 8 positions agree with TRBD2. The germline V gene encodes CDR1 DFQATT and CDR2 SNEGSKA (reference sequence). The CDR3 runs to 14 residues. V lost 4 bases to trimming and J lost 4 bases; unmatched junction nucleotides: 7. CDR3 coding DNA: TGCAGTGCTAAAGCGGGAGAAGGCGCAGATACGCAGTATTTT. Its translation is CSAKAGEGADTQYF.

This clonotype occurred a few times. J is TRBJ1-5 and V is TRBV19; D is ambiguous. The CDR3 extends over 14 amino acids. Germline V gives CDR1 LNHDA, CDR2 SQIVND (reference sequence). V was cut by 4 bases and J by 7 bases, with 14 bases left in between. CDR3 DNA sequence: TGTGCCAGTAGTACCGTGGAGGGCTTGCAGCCCCAGCATTTT. Translated: CASSTVEGLQPQHF.

This clonotype was counted only a few times. The V call is TRBV3-1, the J call TRBJ2-7; a possible D gene is TRBD2 (6 bases). This CDR3 has 12 residues. Germline CDR1 and CDR2: LGHDT and YNNKEL (reference sequence). The germline V and J ends were trimmed by 4 bases and 3 bases, with 7 bases remaining between them. The CDR3 protein is CASSPGVYEQYF. The CDR3 DNA sequence: TGTGCCAGCAGCCCGGGGGTCTACGAGCAGTACTTC.

This clonotype was observed many times. The V call is TRBV18, the J call TRBJ2-3; TRBD2 matches 7 bases. V lost 3 bases, J lost 4 bases, and 4 bases stayed unmatched. Per germline, CDR1 KGHSH and CDR2 LQKENI. The CDR3 covers 14 residues. The DNA of the CDR3 is TGTGCCAGCTCACCGCGGGAGTCCCCAGATACGCAGTATTTT. Its protein is CASSPRESPDTQYF.

A few counts support this clonotype. The rearrangement uses TRBV14 and TRBJ1-2; 9 bases agree with TRBD1. The CDR3 extends over 15 amino acids. The trim removed 4 bases at V and 4 bases at J, leaving 7 bases unmatched. Germline assignment: CDR1 SGHDN and CDR2 FVKESK. In DNA form, the CDR3 reads TGTGCCAGCAGCCTTCGGGGACAGGGTGTCTATGGCTACACCTTC. It translates to CASSLRGQGVYGYTF.

This clonotype was observed many times. The chain carries TRBV20-1 and TRBJ2-5; D ambiguous. Deletions cut 5 bases from V and 1 base from J, with 2 bases between. Germline loops: CDR1 DFQATT, CDR2 SNEGSKA (reference sequence). The CDR3 sequence is 10 residues long. The CDR3 reads CSASQETQYF. CDR3 bases: TGCAGTGCTTCCCAAGAGACCCAGTACTTC.

This clonotype was counted ten times or more. One end of the junction does not line up with germline, which may come from a read error. The V call is TRBV5-1, the J call TRBJ2-1, with TRBD2 matching 10 bases. Per the germline V gene, CDR1 is SGHRS and CDR2 is YFSETQ. CDR3 length equals 14 residues. This CDR3 reads CASSLVAGGDEQFF. Written as DNA, the CDR3 is TGCGCCAGCAGTTTGGTAGCGGGAGGAGATGAGCAGTTCTTC.

This clonotype was detected many times. The rearrangement joins TRBV20-1 to TRBJ2-7; TRBD1 aligns across 7 bases. The germline gives CDR1 DFQATT, CDR2 SNEGSKA (reference sequence). V lost 5 bases and J lost 2; bases outside the gene matches: 6. The CDR3 length is 13 residues. The DNA of the CDR3 is TGCAGTGCTTCCATGACAGGGACCTACGAGCAGTACTTC. Encoded protein: CSASMTGTYEQYF.

The chain couples TRBV28 to TRBJ2-7; D not resolved. The V gene lost 5 bases and the J gene lost 0 bases, with 11 bases spanning the gap. There are 14 residues in the CDR3. Germline CDR1 reads MDHEN; CDR2 reads SYDVKM. CDR3 loop: CASSPRPSSYEQYF. CDR3 sequence (DNA): TGTGCCAGCAGTCCTCGTCCTAGCTCCTACGAGCAGTACTTC.

The chain links TRBV7-9 to TRBJ1-2; 7 bases agree with TRBD1. The CDR3 extends over 17 amino acids. The J segment lost 0 bases and the V segment lost 4 bases, leaving 11 bases of the junction unmatched. Germline assignment: CDR1 SEHNR and CDR2 FQNEAQ (reference sequence). The CDR3 here is CASSSQGINLPNYGYTF. DNA for the CDR3: TGTGCCAGCAGCTCACAGGGGATTAACCTTCCTAACTATGGCTACACCTTC.

The chain couples TRBV28 to TRBJ2-1; 11 bases are a match to TRBD2. Germline values: CDR1 MDHEN, CDR2 SYDVKM. This CDR3 has 17 residues. Unmatched junction bases numbered 9, after V lost 3 bases and J lost 5 bases. CDR3 in DNA: TGTGCCAGCAGTTTTTTCTCGTCGGGACTAGCGGACAATGAGCAGTTCTTC. Translation gives CASSFFSSGLADNEQFF.

The chain is built from TRBV12-3 or TRBV12-4 and TRBJ1-3, with TRBD1 identical over 8 bases. V trimming: 7 bases; J trimming: 0 bases; junction bases outside the gene matches: 8. This CDR3 has 16 amino acids. Written as DNA, the CDR3 is TGTGCCAGCATCTTTCAGGGGGCGGGCTCTGGAAACACCATATATTTT. Translated: CASIFQGAGSGNTIYF.

This clonotype was picked up a small number of times. This sequence may be a read error, since a much larger clone differs from it by one base. The gene calls are TRBV5-1 and TRBJ1-3; D not certain. This CDR3 is 14 amino acids long. Germline values: CDR1 SGHRS, CDR2 YFSETQ. V was clipped by 0 bases and J by 2 bases, with 6 bases between them. Written as DNA, the CDR3 is TGCGCCAGCAGCTTGGACGGTACTGGAAACACCATATATTTT. As protein: CASSLDGTGNTIYF. Using reference TRBV5-1 and TRBJ1-3 for the parts outside the CDR3, the full variable domain is KAGVTQTPRYLIKTRGQQVTLSCSPISGHRSVSWYQQTPGQGLQFLFEYFSETQRNKGNFPGRFSGRQFSNSRSEMNVSTLELGDSALYLCASSLDGTGNTIYFGEGSWLTVV.

The table lists this clonotype with many counts. CDR3 sequence reads: CSAGTNSNQPQHF. The CDR3 coding sequence is TGCAGTGCCGGGACAAATAGCAATCAGCCCCAGCATTTT. The J gene is TRBJ1-5, the V gene TRBV20-1, with TRBD1 as a possible D gene (6 bases). CDR1 and CDR2 from the germline V gene are DFQATT and SNEGSKA (reference sequence). Trimming left V 6 bases short and J 0 bases short, with 9 bases between. This CDR3 contains 13 residues.

This clonotype was counted only a few times. This chain links TRBV20-1 with TRBJ1-1, with D perhaps TRBD1 (5 bases). Germline V CDR1 and CDR2: DFQATT, SNEGSKA (reference sequence). This CDR3 is built from 14 residues. V lost 0 bases and J 2 bases, leaving 10 bases between the germline ends. The DNA of the CDR3 is TGCAGTGCTAGAGATCTGGGGCTTAACACTGAAGCTTTCTTT. It translates to CSARDLGLNTEAFF.

This clonotype occurred many times. The gene calls are TRBV4-2 and TRBJ2-3, with 12 bases that match TRBD2. From germline, CDR1 is LGHNA and CDR2 YNFKEQ. The CDR3 extends over 17 amino acids. With V trimmed by 0 bases and J by 6 bases, 7 bases remained unmatched. The CDR3: CASSQDASGGAGDTQYF. The CDR3 DNA reads as TGTGCCAGCAGCCAAGATGCTAGCGGGGGGGCAGGGGATACGCAGTATTTT.

The chain uses TRBV28 and TRBJ2-7; 7 positions agree with TRBD1. The CDR3 contains 18 residues. V was clipped by 5 bases and J by 2 bases; unmatched bases: 18. The germline gives CDR1 MDHEN, CDR2 SYDVKM. CDR3 in amino acids: CASSPKGPWDRRAYEQYF. The CDR3, as DNA: TGTGCCAGCAGTCCTAAGGGACCCTGGGACAGACGAGCCTACGAGCAGTACTTC.

This clonotype was seen repeatedly, ten times or more. The rearrangement joins TRBV6-5 to TRBJ1-1; 7 bases are a match to TRBD1. J gave up 1 base and V 6 bases, and 8 bases lay outside the gene matches. The CDR3 is 15 amino acids. The germline V gene has CDR1 MNHEY and CDR2 SVGAGI. The chain's CDR3 is CASSAMGTANTEAFF. The CDR3 DNA is TGTGCCAGCAGCGCGATGGGGACAGCGAACACTGAAGCTTTCTTT.

This clonotype was seen ten or more times. The V gene is TRBV18, the J gene TRBJ2-3, with 8 bases aligning to TRBD2. V lost 3 bases, J lost 6 bases, and 5 bases stayed unmatched. Germline lookup yields CDR1 KGHSH and CDR2 LQKENI. There are 14 residues in the CDR3. The DNA for the CDR3 is TGTGCCAGCTCACCGGATATAGCGGGGGATACGCAGTATTTT. This codes for CASSPDIAGDTQYF.

This clonotype was detected ten times or more. Written as DNA, the CDR3 is TGTGCCAGCAGTTCTCATTCCTATACAAAGTCCTACAATGAGCAGTTCTTC. Its translation: CASSSHSYTKSYNEQFF. The chain uses TRBV28 and TRBJ2-1; D is uncertain. Trimming left V 4 bases short and J 1 base short, with 17 bases between. The CDR3 loop spans 17 amino acids. Per germline, CDR1 MDHEN and CDR2 SYDVKM. The variable domain in full, completed from reference TRBV28 and TRBJ2-1, reads DVKVTQSSRYLVKRTGEKVFLECVQDMDHENMFWYRQDPGLGLRLIYFSYDVKMKEKGDIPEGYSVSREKKERFSLILESASTNQTSMYLCASSSHSYTKSYNEQFFGPGTRLTVL.

In its sample, this clonotype was seen many times. The chain links TRBV29-1 to TRBJ2-1, with D possibly being TRBD1 or TRBD2 (6 bases each). The CDR3 contains 14 residues. CDR1 is SQVTM, CDR2 ANQGSEA, per germline. Trimming left V 4 bases short and J 9 bases short, with 19 bases between. CDR3 in DNA: TGCAGCGTTGGGTGGGGGTGGGGGGCCGGTGAGCAGTTCTTC. It encodes CSVGWGWGAGEQFF.

This chain joins TRBV28 and TRBJ2-5; 8 bases map to TRBD2. V shed 6 bases and J 4 bases; nucleotides not matched to a gene: 10. The V gene's germline CDR1 is MDHEN and CDR2 SYDVKM. The CDR3 totals 15 residues. In DNA form, the CDR3 reads TGTGCCAGCAGACGCCCGGGACTAGGGGGAGAGACCCAGTACTTC. Translated, it gives CASRRPGLGGETQYF.

As concerns this clonotype: The junction departs from the called germline gene at one end, perhaps through a read error. The chain carries TRBV12-3 or TRBV12-4 and TRBJ2-3, with 12 bases that match TRBD2. CDR3 size: 18 residues. CDR3 nucleotides: TGTACCAGCAGTTTCTCACTAGCGGGAGGAACGGGCACAGATACGCAGTATTTT. Protein: CTSSFSLAGGTGTDTQYF.

The chain is built from TRBV12-3 or TRBV12-4 and TRBJ1-3; D ambiguous. V gave up 2 bases and J gave up 0 bases, with 11 bases separating them. The CDR3 is 16 amino acids. CDR3 sequence (DNA): TGTGCCAGCAGTTTACTGGCCTCCAGCTCTGGAAACACCATATATTTT. It translates to CASSLLASSSGNTIYF.

This clonotype was seen more than once but under ten times. This sequence joins TRBV10-3 and TRBJ2-6; D possibly corresponds to TRBD1 (7 bases). CDR3 length: 18 amino acids. V lost 8 bases to trimming and J lost 0 bases, with 20 bases between them. Germline CDR1 reads ENHRY; CDR2 reads SYGVKD. CDR3 nucleotides: TGTGCCATCGGTCTCCAGGGGGGAACGGTCTCTGGGGCCAACGTCCTGACTTTC. Protein: CAIGLQGGTVSGANVLTF.